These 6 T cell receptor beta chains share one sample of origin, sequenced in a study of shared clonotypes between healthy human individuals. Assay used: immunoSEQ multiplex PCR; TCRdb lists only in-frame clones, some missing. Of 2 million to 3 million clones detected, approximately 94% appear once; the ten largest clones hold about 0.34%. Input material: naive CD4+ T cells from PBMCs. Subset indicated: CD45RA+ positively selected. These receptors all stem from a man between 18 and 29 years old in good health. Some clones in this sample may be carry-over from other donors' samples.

CDR3 in DNA: TGTGCCAGCAGCCAAGAGCGCGGGAGTGGGAACACTGAAGCTTTCTTT. Translating gives CASSQERGSGNTEAFF. This chain links TRBV4-2 with TRBJ1-1; no definite D call. Germline V CDR1 and CDR2: LGHNA, YNFKEQ. The CDR3 has 16 residues. Trimming left V 0 bases short and J 1 base short, with 12 bases between.

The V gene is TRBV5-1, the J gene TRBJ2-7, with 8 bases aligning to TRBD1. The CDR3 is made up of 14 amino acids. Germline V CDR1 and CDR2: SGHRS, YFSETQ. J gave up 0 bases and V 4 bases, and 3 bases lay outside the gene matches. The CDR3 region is CASSQGQDSYEQYF. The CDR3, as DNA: TGCGCCAGCAGCCAGGGACAGGACTCCTACGAGCAGTACTTC.

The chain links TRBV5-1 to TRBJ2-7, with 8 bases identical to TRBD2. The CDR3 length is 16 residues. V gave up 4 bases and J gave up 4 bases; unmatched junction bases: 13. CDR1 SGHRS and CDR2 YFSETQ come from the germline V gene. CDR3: CASSVERAGGSYEQYF. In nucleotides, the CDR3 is TGCGCCAGCAGCGTGGAAAGGGCGGGAGGATCTTACGAGCAGTACTTC.

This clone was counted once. CDR3 sequence reads: CASSSLRPAGTF. CDR3 bases: TGTGCCAGCAGCTCCCTTAGGCCCGCTGGGACTTTC. The rearrangement joins TRBV7-9 to TRBJ2-6; D is unclear. V gave up 4 bases and J gave up 18 bases, with 16 bases separating them. Germline V lookup: CDR1 SEHNR, CDR2 FQNEAQ (reference sequence). CDR3 length: 12 residues.

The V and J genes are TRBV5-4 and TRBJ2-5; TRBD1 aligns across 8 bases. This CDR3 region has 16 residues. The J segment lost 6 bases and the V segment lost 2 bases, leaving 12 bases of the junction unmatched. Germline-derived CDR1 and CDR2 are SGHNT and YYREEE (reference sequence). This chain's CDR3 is CASSFRSQGALQTQYF. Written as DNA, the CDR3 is TGTGCCAGCAGCTTTCGGTCGCAGGGGGCTTTGCAGACCCAGTACTTC.

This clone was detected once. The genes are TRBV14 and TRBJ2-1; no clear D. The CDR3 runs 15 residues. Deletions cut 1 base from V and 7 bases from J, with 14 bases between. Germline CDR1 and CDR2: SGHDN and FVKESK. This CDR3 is CASSQGSTLGNEQFF. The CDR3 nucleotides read TGTGCCAGCAGCCAAGGGTCTACTCTAGGGAATGAGCAGTTCTTC.